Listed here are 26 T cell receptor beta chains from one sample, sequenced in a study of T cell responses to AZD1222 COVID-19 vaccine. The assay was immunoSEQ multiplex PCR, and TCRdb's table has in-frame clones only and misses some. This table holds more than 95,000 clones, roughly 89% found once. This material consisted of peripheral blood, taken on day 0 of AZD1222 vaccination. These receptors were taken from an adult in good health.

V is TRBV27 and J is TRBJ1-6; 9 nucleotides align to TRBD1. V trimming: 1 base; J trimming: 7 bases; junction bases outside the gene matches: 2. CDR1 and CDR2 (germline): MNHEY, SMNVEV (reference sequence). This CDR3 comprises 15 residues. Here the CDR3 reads CASSLLGTGNSPLHF. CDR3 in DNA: TGTGCCAGCAGTTTATTGGGGACAGGGAATTCACCCCTCCACTTT.

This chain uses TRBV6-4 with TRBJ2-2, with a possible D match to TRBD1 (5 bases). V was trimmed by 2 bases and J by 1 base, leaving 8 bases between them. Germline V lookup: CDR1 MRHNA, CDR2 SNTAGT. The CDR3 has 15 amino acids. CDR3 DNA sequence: TGTGCCAGCAGTGACGGGCAGGGGAACACCGGGGAGCTGTTTTTT. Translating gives CASSDGQGNTGELFF.

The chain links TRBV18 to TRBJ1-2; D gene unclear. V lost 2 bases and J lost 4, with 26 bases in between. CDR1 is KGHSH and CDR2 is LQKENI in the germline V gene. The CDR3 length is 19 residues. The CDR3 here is CASSPKHPYSSGPSYGYTF. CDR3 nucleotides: TGTGCCAGCTCACCAAAACATCCCTATTCCTCGGGCCCGAGCTATGGCTACACCTTC.

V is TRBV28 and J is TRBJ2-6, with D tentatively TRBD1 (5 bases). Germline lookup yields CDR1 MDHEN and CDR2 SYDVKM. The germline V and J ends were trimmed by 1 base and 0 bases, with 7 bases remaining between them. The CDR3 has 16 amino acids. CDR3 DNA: TGTGCCAGCAGTTTATTAGGGGTCTCTGGGGCCAACGTCCTGACTTTC. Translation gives CASSLLGVSGANVLTF.

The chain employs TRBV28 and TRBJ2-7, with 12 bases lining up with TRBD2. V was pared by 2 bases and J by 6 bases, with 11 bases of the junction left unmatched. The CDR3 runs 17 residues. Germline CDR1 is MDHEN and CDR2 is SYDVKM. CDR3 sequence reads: CASSLDPLAGGPFEQYF. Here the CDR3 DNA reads TGTGCCAGCAGTTTAGACCCTCTAGCGGGAGGGCCGTTCGAGCAGTACTTC.

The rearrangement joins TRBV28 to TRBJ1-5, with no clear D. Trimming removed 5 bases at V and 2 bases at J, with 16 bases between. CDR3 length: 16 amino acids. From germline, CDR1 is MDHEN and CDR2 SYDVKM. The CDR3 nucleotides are TGTGCCAGCAGTGGCGGGGTCTTACCCGGCAATCAGCCCCAGCATTTT. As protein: CASSGGVLPGNQPQHF.

This CDR3 reads CASGPNRGFREQYF. In nucleotides, the CDR3 is TGTGCCAGCGGCCCTAACAGGGGATTTCGCGAGCAGTACTTC. The chain couples TRBV28 to TRBJ2-7, with TRBD1 identical over 7 bases. This CDR3 is built from 14 residues. The germline V gene encodes CDR1 MDHEN and CDR2 SYDVKM. J was trimmed by 6 bases and V by 8 bases; bases with no gene match: 13. The variable domain in full, completed from reference TRBV28 and TRBJ2-7, reads DVKVTQSSRYLVKRTGEKVFLECVQDMDHENMFWYRQDPGLGLRLIYFSYDVKMKEKGDIPEGYSVSREKKERFSLILESASTNQTSMYLCASGPNRGFREQYFGPGTRLTVT.

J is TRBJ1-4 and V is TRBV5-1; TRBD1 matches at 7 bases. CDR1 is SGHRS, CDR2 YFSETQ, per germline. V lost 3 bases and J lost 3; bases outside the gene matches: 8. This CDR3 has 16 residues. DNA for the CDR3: TGCGCCAGCAGCTACCGGCCGGGACAGTCTAATGAAAAACTGTTTTTT. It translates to CASSYRPGQSNEKLFF.

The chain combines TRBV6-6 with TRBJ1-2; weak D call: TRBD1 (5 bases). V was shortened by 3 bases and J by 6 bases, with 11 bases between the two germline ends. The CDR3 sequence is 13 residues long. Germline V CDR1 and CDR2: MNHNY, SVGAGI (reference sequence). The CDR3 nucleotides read TGTGCCAGCAGTTATCCGCCAGGGCATGGCTACACCTTC. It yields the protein CASSYPPGHGYTF.

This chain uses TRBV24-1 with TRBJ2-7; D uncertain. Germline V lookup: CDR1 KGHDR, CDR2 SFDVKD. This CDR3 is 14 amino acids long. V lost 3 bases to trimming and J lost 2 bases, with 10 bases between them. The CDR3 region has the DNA TGTGCCACCAGTGATACCCTAGGCCCCTACGAGCAGTACTTC. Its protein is CATSDTLGPYEQYF.

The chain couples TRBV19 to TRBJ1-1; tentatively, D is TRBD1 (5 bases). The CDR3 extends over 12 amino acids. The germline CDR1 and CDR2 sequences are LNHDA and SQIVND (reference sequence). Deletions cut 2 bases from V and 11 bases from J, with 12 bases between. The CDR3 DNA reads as TGTGCCAGTAGTATATTCGAACAGGCCGCTTTCTTT. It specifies CASSIFEQAAFF.

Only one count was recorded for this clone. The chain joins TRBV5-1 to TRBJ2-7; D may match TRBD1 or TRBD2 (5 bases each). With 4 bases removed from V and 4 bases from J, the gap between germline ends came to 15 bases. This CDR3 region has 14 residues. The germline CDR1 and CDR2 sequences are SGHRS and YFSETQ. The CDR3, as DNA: TGCGCCAGCAGCACCCTGGCAGGGACGTACGAGCAGTACTTC. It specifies CASSTLAGTYEQYF.

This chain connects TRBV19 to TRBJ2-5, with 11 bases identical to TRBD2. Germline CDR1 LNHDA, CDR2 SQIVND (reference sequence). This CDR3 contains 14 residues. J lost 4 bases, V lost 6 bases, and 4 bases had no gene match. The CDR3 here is CASRKGLAGETQYF. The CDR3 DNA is TGTGCCAGTAGGAAAGGACTAGCGGGAGAGACCCAGTACTTC. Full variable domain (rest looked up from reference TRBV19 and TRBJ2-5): DGGITQSPKYLFRKEGQNVTLSCEQNLNHDAMYWYRQDPGQGLRLIYYSQIVNDFQKGDIAEGYSVSREKKESFPLTVTSAQKNPTAFYLCASRKGLAGETQYFGPGTRLLVL.

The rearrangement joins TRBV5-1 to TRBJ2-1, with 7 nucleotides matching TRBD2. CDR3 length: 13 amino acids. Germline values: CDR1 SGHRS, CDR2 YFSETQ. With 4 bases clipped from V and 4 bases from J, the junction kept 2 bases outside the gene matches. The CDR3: CASSPGGYNEQFF. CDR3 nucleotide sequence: TGCGCCAGCAGCCCCGGGGGGTACAATGAGCAGTTCTTC.

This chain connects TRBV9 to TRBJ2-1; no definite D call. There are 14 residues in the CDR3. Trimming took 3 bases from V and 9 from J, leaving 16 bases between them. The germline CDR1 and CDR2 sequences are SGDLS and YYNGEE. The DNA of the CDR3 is TGTGCCAGCAGCGCAATCAAAGAAGCGCGTGAGCAGTTCTTC. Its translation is CASSAIKEAREQFF.

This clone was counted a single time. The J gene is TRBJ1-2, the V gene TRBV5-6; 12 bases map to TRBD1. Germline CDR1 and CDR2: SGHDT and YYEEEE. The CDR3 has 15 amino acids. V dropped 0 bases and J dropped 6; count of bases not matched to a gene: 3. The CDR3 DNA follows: TGTGCCAGCAGCTTGGCCGGGACAGGGGGCGATGGCTACACCTTC. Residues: CASSLAGTGGDGYTF.

The CDR3 nucleotides read TGTGCCAGCAGTTACTCGAGGGGGGTGTCCTACGAGCAGTACTTC. The encoded protein is CASSYSRGVSYEQYF. The genes are TRBV6-5 and TRBJ2-7; D may match TRBD1 or TRBD2 (6 bases each). The CDR3 loop spans 15 amino acids. Germline CDR1 and CDR2: MNHEY and SVGAGI. V was shortened by 0 bases and J by 1 base, with 10 bases between the two germline ends.

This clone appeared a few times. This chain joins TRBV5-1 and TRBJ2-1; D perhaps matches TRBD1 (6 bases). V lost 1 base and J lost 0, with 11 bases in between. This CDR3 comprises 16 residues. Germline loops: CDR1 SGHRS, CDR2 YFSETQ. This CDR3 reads CASSLRTGLSYNEQFF. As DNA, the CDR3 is TGCGCCAGCAGCTTGAGAACAGGGCTCTCCTACAATGAGCAGTTCTTC. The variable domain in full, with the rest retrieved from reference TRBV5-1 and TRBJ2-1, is KAGVTQTPRYLIKTRGQQVTLSCSPISGHRSVSWYQQTPGQGLQFLFEYFSETQRNKGNFPGRFSGRQFSNSRSEMNVSTLELGDSALYLCASSLRTGLSYNEQFFGPGTRLTVL.

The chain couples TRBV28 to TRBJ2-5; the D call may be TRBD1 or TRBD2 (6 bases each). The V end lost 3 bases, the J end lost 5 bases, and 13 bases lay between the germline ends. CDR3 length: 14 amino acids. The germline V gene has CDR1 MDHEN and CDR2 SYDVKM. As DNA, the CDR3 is TGTGCCAGCAGTTTCCGGGGGCGAGAGGAGACCCAGTACTTC. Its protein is CASSFRGREETQYF.

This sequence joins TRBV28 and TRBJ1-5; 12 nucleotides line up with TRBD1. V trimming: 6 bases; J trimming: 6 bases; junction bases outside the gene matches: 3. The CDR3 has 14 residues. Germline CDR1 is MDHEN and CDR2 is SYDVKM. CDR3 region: CASRGTGGGQPQHF. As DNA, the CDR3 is TGTGCCAGCAGAGGGACAGGGGGCGGTCAGCCCCAGCATTTT.

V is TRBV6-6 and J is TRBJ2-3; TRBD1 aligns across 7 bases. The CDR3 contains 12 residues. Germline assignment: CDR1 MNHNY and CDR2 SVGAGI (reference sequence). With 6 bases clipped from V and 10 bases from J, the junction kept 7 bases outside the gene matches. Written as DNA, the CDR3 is TGTGCCAGCAGCCGACAGGGATTGGCGCAGTATTTT. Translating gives CASSRQGLAQYF.

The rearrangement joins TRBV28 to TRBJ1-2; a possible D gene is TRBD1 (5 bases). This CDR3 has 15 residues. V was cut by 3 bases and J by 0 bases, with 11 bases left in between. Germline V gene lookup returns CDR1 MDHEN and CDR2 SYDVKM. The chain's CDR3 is CASSFGDLPNYGYTF. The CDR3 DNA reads TGTGCCAGCAGTTTTGGGGACCTCCCTAACTATGGCTACACCTTC.

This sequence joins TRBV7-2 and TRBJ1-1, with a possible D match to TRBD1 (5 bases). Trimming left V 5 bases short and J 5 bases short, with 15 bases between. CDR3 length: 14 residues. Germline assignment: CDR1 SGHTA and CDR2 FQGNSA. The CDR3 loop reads CASSPQSGGTEAFF. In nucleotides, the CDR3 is TGTGCCAGCAGCCCCCAAAGCGGGGGGACTGAAGCTTTCTTT.

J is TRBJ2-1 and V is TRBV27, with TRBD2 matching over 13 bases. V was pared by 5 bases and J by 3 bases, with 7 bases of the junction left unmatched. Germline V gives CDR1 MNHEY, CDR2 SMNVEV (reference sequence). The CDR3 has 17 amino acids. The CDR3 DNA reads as TGTGCCAGCAGTCCCCGGACTAGCGGGAGACGCTACAATGAGCAGTTCTTC. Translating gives CASSPRTSGRRYNEQFF.

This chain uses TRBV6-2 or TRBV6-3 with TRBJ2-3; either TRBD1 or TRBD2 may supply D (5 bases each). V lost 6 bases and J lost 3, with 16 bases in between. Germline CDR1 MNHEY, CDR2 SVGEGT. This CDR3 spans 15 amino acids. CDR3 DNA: TGTGCCAGCAGCACTCGAGGGAAGGGGACAGATACGCAGTATTTT. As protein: CASSTRGKGTDTQYF.

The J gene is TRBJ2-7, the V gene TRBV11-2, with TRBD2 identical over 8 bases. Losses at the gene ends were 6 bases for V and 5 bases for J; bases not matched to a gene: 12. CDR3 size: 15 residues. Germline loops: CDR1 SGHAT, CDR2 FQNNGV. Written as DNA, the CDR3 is TGTGCCAGCAGGCATATATCGGGGGGGACGAACGAGCAGTACTTC. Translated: CASRHISGGTNEQYF. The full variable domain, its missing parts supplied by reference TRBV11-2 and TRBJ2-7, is EAGVAQSPRYKIIEKRQSVAFWCNPISGHATLYWYQQILGQGPKLLIQFQNNGVVDDSQLPKDRFSAERLKGVDSTLKIQPAKLEDSAVYLCASRHISGGTNEQYFGPGTRLTVT.